The 24 T cell receptor beta chains below were found in one sample sequenced in a study of cytotoxic CD8 clonotypes in ibrutinib-treated CLL. Profiled with immunoSEQ multiplex PCR; TCRdb holds only in-frame clones, not every one. This repertoire shows roughly 130,000 clones, about four fifths found once; its top ten account for about 13%. The sequencing here drew on PBMCs, taken after 12 months of ibrutinib treatment. These receptors came from a human donor with chronic lymphocytic leukemia.

This sequence joins TRBV7-2 and TRBJ2-7, with a weak D call TRBD1 (6 bases). V shed 1 base and J shed 0 bases, with 22 bases lying between them. The CDR3 extends over 19 amino acids. Germline V gene sequence: CDR1 SGHTA, CDR2 FQGNSA. The CDR3 DNA reads TGTGCCAGCAGCTTAGATAGGGGGAGAGGGACCGCGAGCTCCTACGAGCAGTACTTC. Translated, it gives CASSLDRGRGTASSYEQYF.

This clone was found once. The chain employs TRBV14 and TRBJ2-1; D gene unclear. The CDR3 covers 15 residues. The V gene's germline CDR1 is SGHDN and CDR2 FVKESK. V was cut by 1 base and J by 3 bases, with 10 bases left in between. The CDR3, as DNA: TGTGCCAGCAGCCAAGGGGCTAGGAACTACAATGAGCAGTTCTTC. Protein: CASSQGARNYNEQFF. Full variable domain (rest looked up from reference TRBV14 and TRBJ2-1): EAGVTQFPSHSVIEKGQTVTLRCDPISGHDNLYWYRRVMGKEIKFLLHFVKESKQDESGMPNNRFLAERTGGTYSTLKVQPAELEDSGVYFCASSQGARNYNEQFFGPGTRLTVL.

The chain combines TRBV5-1 with TRBJ2-2; D not resolved. CDR3 length equals 14 residues. V dropped 2 bases and J dropped 3 bases, with 8 bases sitting between them. Per germline, CDR1 SGHRS and CDR2 YFSETQ. The CDR3 bases are TGCGCCAGCAGCTTTTCCCGTCACACCGGGGAGCTGTTTTTT. It is translated as CASSFSRHTGELFF.

The chain's CDR3 is CASTGTSGFYEQYF. Written as DNA, the CDR3 is TGTGCCAGCACGGGGACTAGCGGATTCTACGAGCAGTACTTC. The rearrangement uses TRBV28 and TRBJ2-7; TRBD2 agrees at 11 bases. Germline trimming cut 7 bases from V and 3 bases from J; bases unmatched to any gene: 5. The CDR3 runs 14 residues. Germline CDR1 reads MDHEN; CDR2 reads SYDVKM.

This clone was found a few times. The J gene is TRBJ2-1, the V gene TRBV19; D gene uncertain. Per germline, CDR1 LNHDA and CDR2 SQIVND (reference sequence). Trimming cost V 3 bases and J 7 bases, with 7 bases left between them. The length of the CDR3 is 12 residues. CDR3 amino acids: CASSIVVNEQFF. For the CDR3, the DNA is TGTGCCAGTAGTATTGTGGTAAATGAGCAGTTCTTC.

The chain has TRBV27 and TRBJ1-5; D is ambiguous. Looked up from germline, CDR1 is MNHEY and CDR2 is SMNVEV (reference sequence). V was pared by 1 base and J by 0 bases, with 13 bases between. This CDR3 has 17 amino acids. CDR3 bases: TGTGCCAGCAGTTTATTCTGGGGAGACTTTAGCAATCAGCCCCAGCATTTT. This translates into CASSLFWGDFSNQPQHF.

This chain joins TRBV19 and TRBJ2-1; weak D call: TRBD2 (5 bases). V dropped 5 bases and J dropped 5 bases, with 10 bases sitting between them. Germline V gene lookup returns CDR1 LNHDA and CDR2 SQIVND (reference sequence). The CDR3 totals 13 residues. The CDR3 here is CASSQTTHNEQFF. The CDR3, as DNA: TGTGCCAGTAGTCAGACTACGCACAATGAGCAGTTCTTC.

V is TRBV5-1 and J is TRBJ2-3; D is unclear. Trimming removed 0 bases at V and 4 bases at J, with 6 bases between. This CDR3 spans 13 amino acids. Germline V gives CDR1 SGHRS, CDR2 YFSETQ. CDR3 loop: CASSLGVPDTQYF. The CDR3 nucleotides are TGCGCCAGCAGCTTGGGGGTACCAGATACGCAGTATTTT.

This clone was detected only a few times. V gene TRBV6-5 combines with J gene TRBJ1-4, with 7 bases matching TRBD1. CDR3 size: 15 residues. Germline V gives CDR1 MNHEY, CDR2 SVGAGI. J was trimmed by 6 bases and V by 2 bases; bases with no gene match: 6. Here the CDR3 reads CASSYKTGIDEKLFF. CDR3 in DNA: TGTGCCAGCAGTTACAAGACAGGGATCGATGAAAAACTGTTTTTT.

CDR3 sequence: CASSQVLLGPGGQSYEQYF. CDR3 DNA: TGCGCCAGCAGCCAAGTATTATTGGGCCCCGGGGGGCAGTCCTACGAGCAGTACTTC. The chain recombines TRBV4-3 with TRBJ2-7; TRBD2 might be the D (7 bases). Germline CDR1 reads LGHNA; CDR2 reads YSLEER. V dropped 1 base and J dropped 1 base, with 23 bases sitting between them. This CDR3 has 19 residues.

J is TRBJ2-2 and V is TRBV9, with D hard to call. The CDR3 is 13 residues long. The ends were cut back, 0 bases at V and 6 bases at J, with 6 bases in the middle. Germline V gene sequence: CDR1 SGDLS, CDR2 YYNGEE. As DNA, the CDR3 is TGTGCCAGCAGCGTAGGCCCCTCCGGGGAGCTGTTTTTT. Its protein product is CASSVGPSGELFF. Filled out from reference TRBV9 and TRBJ2-2, the complete variable domain reads DSGVTQTPKHLITATGQRVTLRCSPRSGDLSVYWYQQSLDQGLQFLIQYYNGEERAKGNILERFSAQQFPDLHSELNLSSLELGDSALYFCASSVGPSGELFFGEGSRLTVL.

For this clone: This same CDR3 is encoded by further DNA sequences in the sample. The chain links TRBV27 to TRBJ2-7; D ambiguous. Germline V lookup: CDR1 MNHEY, CDR2 SMNVEV (reference sequence). Trimming took 2 bases from V and 0 from J, leaving 5 bases between them. The CDR3 has 13 amino acids. DNA for the CDR3: TGTGCCAGCAGTTTAACCTCCTCCTACGAGCAGTACTTC. Translation: CASSLTSSYEQYF.

The rearrangement joins TRBV5-8 to TRBJ2-5; D not certain. The CDR3 spans 15 residues. Germline lookup yields CDR1 SGHTS and CDR2 YDEGEE. V was cut by 1 base and J by 5 bases, with 15 bases left in between. Written as DNA, the CDR3 is TGTGCCAGCAGCTTGTTGGTTCTCCGCCGGGAGACCCAGTACTTC. Protein product: CASSLLVLRRETQYF.

This clone has just a few counts. CDR3: CASSNLSYEQYF. The DNA for the CDR3 is TGTGCCAGCAGCAACCTATCCTACGAGCAGTACTTC. The chain carries TRBV21-1 and TRBJ2-7; the listed D gene, TRBD2, was not tested against the DNA. TRBV21-1 is listed as a pseudogene. This CDR3 comprises 12 residues.

This chain's CDR3 is CASSETEAGVHHEQYF. Here the CDR3 DNA reads TGTGCCAGCAGCGAAACGGAAGCGGGAGTCCACCACGAGCAGTACTTC. This chain connects TRBV9 to TRBJ2-7; 8 bases agree with TRBD2. The CDR3 is 16 residues long. V gave up 3 bases and J gave up 5 bases; unmatched junction bases: 13. Per germline, CDR1 SGDLS and CDR2 YYNGEE.

The chain combines TRBV7-2 with TRBJ2-3, with 12 bases matching TRBD2. V lost 2 bases, J lost 2 bases, and 8 bases stayed unmatched. The CDR3 contains 18 residues. Germline assignment: CDR1 SGHTA and CDR2 FQGNSA. The DNA for the CDR3 is TGTGCCAGCAGCTTACACCCAGGACTAGCGGGGATCACAGATACGCAGTATTTT. Translating gives CASSLHPGLAGITDTQYF.

The chain uses TRBV11-2 and TRBJ2-1; the D is unclear. Germline CDR1 SGHAT, CDR2 FQNNGV. V lost 4 bases and J 4 bases, leaving 8 bases between the germline ends. The CDR3 contains 13 residues. Here the CDR3 reads CASSSAPYNEQFF. DNA of the CDR3: TGTGCCAGCAGCTCCGCACCTTACAATGAGCAGTTCTTC. Full variable domain (rest looked up from reference TRBV11-2 and TRBJ2-1): EAGVAQSPRYKIIEKRQSVAFWCNPISGHATLYWYQQILGQGPKLLIQFQNNGVVDDSQLPKDRFSAERLKGVDSTLKIQPAKLEDSAVYLCASSSAPYNEQFFGPGTRLTVL.

The genes are TRBV6-5 and TRBJ2-2, with D perhaps matching TRBD2 (5 bases). CDR1 and CDR2 (germline): MNHEY, SVGAGI. V was shortened by 6 bases and J by 5 bases, with 10 bases between the two germline ends. The CDR3 loop spans 13 amino acids. CDR3 amino acids: CASRQTGTGELFF. The CDR3 DNA follows: TGTGCCAGCAGACAGACGGGGACCGGGGAGCTGTTTTTT.

CDR3 nucleotide sequence: TGCGCCAGCAGTTCGGTAGGCCTTAACACCGGGGAGCTGTTTTTT. This encodes CASSSVGLNTGELFF. The rearrangement links TRBV10-2 to TRBJ2-2; D remains ambiguous. Looked up from germline, CDR1 is WSHSY and CDR2 is SAAADI. V lost 5 bases and J lost 2, with 12 bases in between. The CDR3 loop spans 15 amino acids.

This rearrangement joins TRBV2 to TRBJ2-3; the D is unclear. CDR3 length: 12 amino acids. Germline CDR1 reads SNHLY; CDR2 reads FYNNEI. V was pared by 6 bases and J by 2 bases, with 6 bases between. Written as DNA, the CDR3 is TGTGCCAGCAGCCCGGCCACAGATACGCAGTATTTT. It specifies CASSPATDTQYF.

This clone was seen only once. The V and J genes are TRBV7-9 and TRBJ1-1; D remains unclear. The V gene lost 3 bases and the J gene lost 0 bases, with 5 bases spanning the gap. The CDR3 is made up of 13 amino acids. Germline V gene lookup returns CDR1 SEHNR and CDR2 FQNEAQ (reference sequence). CDR3 sequence reads: CASSFQMNTEAFF. The CDR3 coding sequence is TGTGCCAGCAGCTTCCAGATGAACACTGAAGCTTTCTTT.

The rearrangement links TRBV19 to TRBJ2-2; 9 nucleotides match TRBD1. Germline trimming cut 3 bases from V and 6 bases from J; bases unmatched to any gene: 11. Germline lookup yields CDR1 LNHDA and CDR2 SQIVND (reference sequence). The CDR3 length is 17 residues. This CDR3 is CASSIDRDRVSSGELFF. CDR3 nucleotide sequence: TGTGCCAGTAGTATCGACCGGGACAGGGTGTCTTCCGGGGAGCTGTTTTTT.

The J gene is TRBJ2-1, the V gene TRBV5-1, with 8 bases lining up with TRBD2. The CDR3 covers 14 residues. Germline CDR1 is SGHRS and CDR2 is YFSETQ. After removal of 4 bases from V and 5 bases from J, the junction contained 5 bases not matched to a gene. Here the CDR3 DNA reads TGCGCCAGCAGCGTAACTAGCGGAAACAATGAGCAGTTCTTC. Translating gives CASSVTSGNNEQFF.

In this sample, this clone turned up a few times. V usage is TRBV5-1 and J usage is TRBJ1-1, with 10 bases fitting TRBD1. Germline assignment: CDR1 SGHRS and CDR2 YFSETQ. The length of the CDR3 is 15 residues. V shed 4 bases and J 4 bases; nucleotides not matched to a gene: 7. The CDR3 here is CASSNHRTGGTEAFF. Written as DNA, the CDR3 is TGCGCCAGCAGCAACCACAGGACAGGGGGCACTGAAGCTTTCTTT.